This T cell receptor beta chain was sequenced in a study of Ad26.COV2.S vaccination and SARS-CoV-2 variants. Only in-frame clones appear in the TCRdb table, and some are missing; sequencing was by immunoSEQ multiplex PCR. The top ten hold 5% of the sample, which has hundreds of thousands of clones, around 89% seen once. The CDR3 covers 14 residues. Trimming removed 4 bases at V and 6 bases at J, with 13 bases between. Germline V gene lookup returns CDR1 LNHDA and CDR2 SQIVND (reference sequence). Specified treatment: over 15 received Ad26.COV2.S at low or high dose, single or two shots; 5 received placebo; per-sample allocation not given. Samples came from day 63 after the first vaccine or placebo injection.

This specimen was peripheral blood, taken in a trial of Ad26.COV2.S vaccine versus placebo. The clonotype was recovered from a person aged 18-60 years who received the Ad26.COV2.S COVID-19 vaccine or a placebo. The chain employs TRBV19 and TRBJ1-5, with D possibly being TRBD1 (6 bases). CDR3 sequence reads: CASSTDRMSQPQHF. CDR3 nucleotides: TGTGCCAGTAGTACCGACAGGATGTCTCAGCCCCAGCATTTT. Looking up the rest from reference TRBV19 and TRBJ1-5 gives the full variable domain: DGGITQSPKYLFRKEGQNVTLSCEQNLNHDAMYWYRQDPGQGLRLIYYSQIVNDFQKGDIAEGYSVSREKKESFPLTVTSAQKNPTAFYLCASSTDRMSQPQHFGDGTRLSIL.